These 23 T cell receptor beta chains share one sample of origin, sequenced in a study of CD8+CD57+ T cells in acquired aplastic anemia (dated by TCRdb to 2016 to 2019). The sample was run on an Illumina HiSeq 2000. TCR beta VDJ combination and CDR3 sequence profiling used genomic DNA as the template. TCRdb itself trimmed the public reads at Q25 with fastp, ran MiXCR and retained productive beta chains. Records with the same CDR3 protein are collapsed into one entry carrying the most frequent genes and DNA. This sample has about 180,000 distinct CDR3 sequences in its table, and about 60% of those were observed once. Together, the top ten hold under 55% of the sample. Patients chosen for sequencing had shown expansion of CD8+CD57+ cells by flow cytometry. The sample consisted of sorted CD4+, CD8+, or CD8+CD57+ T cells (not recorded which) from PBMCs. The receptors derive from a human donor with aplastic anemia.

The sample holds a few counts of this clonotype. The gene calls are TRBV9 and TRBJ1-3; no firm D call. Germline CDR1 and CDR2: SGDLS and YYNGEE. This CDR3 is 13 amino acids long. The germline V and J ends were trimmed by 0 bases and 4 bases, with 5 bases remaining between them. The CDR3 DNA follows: TGTGCCAGCAGCGTAGATATCGGAAACACCATATATTTT. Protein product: CASSVDIGNTIYF.

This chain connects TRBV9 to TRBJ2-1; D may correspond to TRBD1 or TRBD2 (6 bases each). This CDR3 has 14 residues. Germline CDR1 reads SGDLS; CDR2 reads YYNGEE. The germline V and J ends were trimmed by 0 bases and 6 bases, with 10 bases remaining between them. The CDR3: CASSVGGDTNEQFF. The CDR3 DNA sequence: TGTGCCAGCAGCGTAGGGGGGGACACCAATGAGCAGTTCTTC.

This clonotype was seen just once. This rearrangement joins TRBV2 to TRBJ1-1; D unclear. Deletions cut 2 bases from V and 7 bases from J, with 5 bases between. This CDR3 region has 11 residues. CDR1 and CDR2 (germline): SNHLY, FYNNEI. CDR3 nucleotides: TGTGCCAGCAGTGAACGGTATGAAGCTTTCTTT. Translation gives CASSERYEAFF.

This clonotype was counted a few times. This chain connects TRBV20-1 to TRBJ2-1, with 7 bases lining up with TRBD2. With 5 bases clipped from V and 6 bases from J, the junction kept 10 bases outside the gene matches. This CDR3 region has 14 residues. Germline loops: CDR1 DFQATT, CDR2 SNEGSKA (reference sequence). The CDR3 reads CSAASLAGLNEQFF. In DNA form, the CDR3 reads TGCAGTGCTGCGTCGTTAGCGGGCCTCAATGAGCAGTTCTTC.

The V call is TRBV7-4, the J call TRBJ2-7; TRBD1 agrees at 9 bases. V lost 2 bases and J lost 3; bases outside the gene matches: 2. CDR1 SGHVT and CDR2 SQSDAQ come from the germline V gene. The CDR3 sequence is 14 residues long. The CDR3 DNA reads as TGTGCCAGCAGCTTACTGGGACAGGGCTACGAGCAGTACTTC. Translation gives CASSLLGQGYEQYF.

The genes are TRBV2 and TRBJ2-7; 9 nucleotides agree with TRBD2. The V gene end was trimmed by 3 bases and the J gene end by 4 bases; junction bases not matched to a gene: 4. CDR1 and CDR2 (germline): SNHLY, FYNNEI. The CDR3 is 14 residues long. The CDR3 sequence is CASSDASGVYEQYF. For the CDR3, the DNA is TGTGCCAGCAGTGATGCTAGCGGGGTTTACGAGCAGTACTTC.

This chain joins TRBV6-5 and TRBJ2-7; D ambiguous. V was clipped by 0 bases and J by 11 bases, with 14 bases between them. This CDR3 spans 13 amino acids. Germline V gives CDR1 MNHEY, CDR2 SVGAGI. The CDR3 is CASSYSAFVLEYF. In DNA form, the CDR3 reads TGTGCCAGCAGTTACTCTGCCTTTGTATTGGAGTACTTC.

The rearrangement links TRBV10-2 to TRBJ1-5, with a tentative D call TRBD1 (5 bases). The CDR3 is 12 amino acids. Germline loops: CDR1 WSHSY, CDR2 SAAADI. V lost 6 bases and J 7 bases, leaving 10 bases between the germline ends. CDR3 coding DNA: TGCGCCAGCAGGGACAAATCACAGCCCCAGCATTTT. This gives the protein CASRDKSQPQHF.

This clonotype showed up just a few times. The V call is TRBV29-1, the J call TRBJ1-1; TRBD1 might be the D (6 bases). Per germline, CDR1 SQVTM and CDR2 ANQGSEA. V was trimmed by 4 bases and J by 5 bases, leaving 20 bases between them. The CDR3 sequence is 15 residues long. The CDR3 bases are TGCAGCGTTGGGGGGGACAAGGTTTTCCAGACTGAAGCTTTCTTT. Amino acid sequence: CSVGGDKVFQTEAFF. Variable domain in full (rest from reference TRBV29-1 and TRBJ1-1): SAVISQKPSRDICQRGTSLTIQCQVDSQVTMMFWYRQQPGQSLTLIATANQGSEATYESGFVIDKFPISRPNLTFSTLTVSNMSPEDSSIYLCSVGGDKVFQTEAFFGQGTRLTVV.

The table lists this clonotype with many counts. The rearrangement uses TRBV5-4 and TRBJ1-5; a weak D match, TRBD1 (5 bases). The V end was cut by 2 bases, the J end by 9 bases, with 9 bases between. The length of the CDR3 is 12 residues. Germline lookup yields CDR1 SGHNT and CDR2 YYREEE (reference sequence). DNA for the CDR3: TGTGCCAGCAGCTTTTCTGGGGGGCCCCAGCATTTT. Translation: CASSFSGGPQHF. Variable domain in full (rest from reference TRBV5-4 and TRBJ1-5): ETGVTQSPTHLIKTRGQQVTLRCSSQSGHNTVSWYQQALGQGPQFIFQYYREEENGRGNFPPRFSGLQFPNYSSELNVNALELDDSALYLCASSFSGGPQHFGDGTRLSIL.

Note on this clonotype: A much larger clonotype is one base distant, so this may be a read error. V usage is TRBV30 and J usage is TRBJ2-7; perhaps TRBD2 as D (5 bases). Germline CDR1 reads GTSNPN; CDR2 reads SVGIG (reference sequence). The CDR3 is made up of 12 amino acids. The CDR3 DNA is TGTGCCTGGAGTGTAGCGGCCTACAAGCAGTACTTC. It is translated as CAWSVAAYKQYF.

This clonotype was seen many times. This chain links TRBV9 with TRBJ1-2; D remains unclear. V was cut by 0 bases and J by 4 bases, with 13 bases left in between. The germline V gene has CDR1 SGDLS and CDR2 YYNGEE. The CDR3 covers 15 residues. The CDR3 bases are TGTGCCAGCAGCGTAGCGGGTGGGCTAGTCTATGGCTACACCTTC. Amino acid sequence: CASSVAGGLVYGYTF. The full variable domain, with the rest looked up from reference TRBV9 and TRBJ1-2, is DSGVTQTPKHLITATGQRVTLRCSPRSGDLSVYWYQQSLDQGLQFLIQYYNGEERAKGNILERFSAQQFPDLHSELNLSSLELGDSALYFCASSVAGGLVYGYTFGSGTRLTVV.

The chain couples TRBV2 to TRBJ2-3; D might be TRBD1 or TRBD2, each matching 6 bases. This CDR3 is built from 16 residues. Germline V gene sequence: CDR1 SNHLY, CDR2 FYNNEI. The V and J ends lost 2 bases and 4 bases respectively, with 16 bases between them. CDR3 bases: TGTGCCAGCAGTGAATGGGCTAGCGAGGGGGCAGATACGCAGTATTTT. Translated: CASSEWASEGADTQYF. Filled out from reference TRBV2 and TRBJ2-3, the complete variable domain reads EPEVTQTPSHQVTQMGQEVILRCVPISNHLYFYWYRQILGQKVEFLVSFYNNEISEKSEIFDDQFSVERPDGSNFTLKIRSTKLEDSAMYFCASSEWASEGADTQYFGPGTRLTVL.

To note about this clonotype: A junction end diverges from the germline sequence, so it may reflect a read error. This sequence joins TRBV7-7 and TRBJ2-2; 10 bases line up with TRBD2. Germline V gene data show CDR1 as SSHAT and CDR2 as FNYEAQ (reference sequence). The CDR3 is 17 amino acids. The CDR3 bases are TGTGCTAGCAGCTTACGGCTAGCGGGAGTCCTCACCGGGGAGCTGTTTTTT. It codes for CASSLRLAGVLTGELFF. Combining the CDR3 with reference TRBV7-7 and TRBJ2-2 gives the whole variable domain GAGVSQSPRYKVTKRGQDVTLRCDPISSHATLYWYQQALGQGPEFLTYFNYEAQPDKSGLPSDRFSAERPEGSISTLTIQRTEQRDSAMYRCASSLRLAGVLTGELFFGEGSRLTVL.

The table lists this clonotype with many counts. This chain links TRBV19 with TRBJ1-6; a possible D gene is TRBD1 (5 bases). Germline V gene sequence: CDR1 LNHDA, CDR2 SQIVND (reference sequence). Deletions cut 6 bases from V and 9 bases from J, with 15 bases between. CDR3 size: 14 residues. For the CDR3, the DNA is TGTGCCAGTAGCACAATTACAGGAGGTTCACCCCTCCACTTT. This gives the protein CASSTITGGSPLHF.

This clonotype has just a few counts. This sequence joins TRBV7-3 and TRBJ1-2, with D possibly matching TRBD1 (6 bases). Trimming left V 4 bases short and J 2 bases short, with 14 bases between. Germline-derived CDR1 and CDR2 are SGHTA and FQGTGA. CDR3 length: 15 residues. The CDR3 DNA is TGTGCCAGCAGCTCCCAGACAGGCAGCAACTATGGCTACACCTTC. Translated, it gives CASSSQTGSNYGYTF.

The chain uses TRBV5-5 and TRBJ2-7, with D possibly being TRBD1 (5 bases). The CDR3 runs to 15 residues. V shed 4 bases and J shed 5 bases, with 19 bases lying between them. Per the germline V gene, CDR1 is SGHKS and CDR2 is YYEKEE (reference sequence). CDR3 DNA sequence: TGTGCCAGCAGCCCCTTTGTGGGGCGATTCCACGAGCAGTACTTC. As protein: CASSPFVGRFHEQYF. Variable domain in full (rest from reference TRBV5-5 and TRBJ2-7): DAGVTQSPTHLIKTRGQQVTLRCSPISGHKSVSWYQQVLGQGPQFIFQYYEKEERGRGNFPDRFSARQFPNYSSELNVNALLLGDSALYLCASSPFVGRFHEQYFGPGTRLTVT.

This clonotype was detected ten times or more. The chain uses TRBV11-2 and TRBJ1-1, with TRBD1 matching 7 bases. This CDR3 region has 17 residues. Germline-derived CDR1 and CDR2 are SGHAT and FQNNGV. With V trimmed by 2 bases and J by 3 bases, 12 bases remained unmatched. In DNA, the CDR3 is TGTGCCAGCAGCTTATATCCGAGACAGGGTTCGGACACTGAAGCTTTCTTT. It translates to CASSLYPRQGSDTEAFF. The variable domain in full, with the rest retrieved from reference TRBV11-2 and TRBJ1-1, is EAGVAQSPRYKIIEKRQSVAFWCNPISGHATLYWYQQILGQGPKLLIQFQNNGVVDDSQLPKDRFSAERLKGVDSTLKIQPAKLEDSAVYLCASSLYPRQGSDTEAFFGQGTRLTVV.

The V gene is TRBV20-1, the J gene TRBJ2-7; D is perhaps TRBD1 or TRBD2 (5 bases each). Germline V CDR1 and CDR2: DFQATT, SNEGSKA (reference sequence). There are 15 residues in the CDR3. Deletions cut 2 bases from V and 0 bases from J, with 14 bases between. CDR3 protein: CSARLPGTSSYEQYF. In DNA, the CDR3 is TGCAGTGCTAGACTTCCCGGGACGTCCTCCTACGAGCAGTACTTC.

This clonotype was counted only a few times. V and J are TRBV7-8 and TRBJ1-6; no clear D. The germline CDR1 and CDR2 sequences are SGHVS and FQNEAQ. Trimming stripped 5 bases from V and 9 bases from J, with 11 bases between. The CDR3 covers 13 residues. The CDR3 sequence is CASSPQTGSPLHF. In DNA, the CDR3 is TGTGCCAGCAGCCCTCAGACGGGTTCACCCCTCCACTTT.

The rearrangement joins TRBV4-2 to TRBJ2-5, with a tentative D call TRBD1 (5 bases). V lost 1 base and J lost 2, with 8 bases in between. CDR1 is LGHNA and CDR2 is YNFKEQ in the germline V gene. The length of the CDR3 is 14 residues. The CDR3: CASSQGREQETQYF. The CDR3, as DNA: TGTGCCAGCAGCCAAGGCAGGGAACAAGAGACCCAGTACTTC.

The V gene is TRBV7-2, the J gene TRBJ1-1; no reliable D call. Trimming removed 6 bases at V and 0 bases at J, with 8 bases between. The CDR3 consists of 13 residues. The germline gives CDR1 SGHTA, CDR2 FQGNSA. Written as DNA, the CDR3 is TGTGCCAGCAGACTTGGGCTGAACACTGAAGCTTTCTTT. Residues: CASRLGLNTEAFF.

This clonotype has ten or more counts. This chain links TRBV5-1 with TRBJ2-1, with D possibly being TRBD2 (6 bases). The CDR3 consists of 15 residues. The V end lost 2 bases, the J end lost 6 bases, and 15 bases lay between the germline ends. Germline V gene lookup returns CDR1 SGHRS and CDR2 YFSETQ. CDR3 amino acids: CASSFPLTGGNEQFF. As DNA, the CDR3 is TGCGCCAGCAGCTTTCCACTGACCGGGGGCAATGAGCAGTTCTTC. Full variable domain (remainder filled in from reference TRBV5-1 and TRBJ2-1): KAGVTQTPRYLIKTRGQQVTLSCSPISGHRSVSWYQQTPGQGLQFLFEYFSETQRNKGNFPGRFSGRQFSNSRSEMNVSTLELGDSALYLCASSFPLTGGNEQFFGPGTRLTVL.